The source of this T cell receptor beta chain is a study of blood T cell repertoires in COVID-19. Across the study: Collection of acute and convalescent COVID-19 samples took place in the United States, Italy and Spain.

In assigning cohorts, the study relied on participant-reported clinical history. With 6 bases clipped from V and 6 bases from J, the junction kept 4 bases outside the gene matches. Germline V lookup: CDR1 LNHDA, CDR2 SQIVND (reference sequence). CDR3 length: 14 amino acids. The method was immunoSEQ multiplex PCR; TCRdb's version includes in-frame clones alone and lacks a portion of them. The data contain 150,000 to 250,000 clones, around 82% of them singletons. The receptor comes from a man aged 40-49 years who had recovered from COVID-19. The chain has TRBV19 and TRBJ2-3; TRBD2 matches at 12 bases. The specimen sequenced was PBMCs or T cells enriched from blood (not recorded which). The CDR3 here is CASRTGTSGDTQYF. The CDR3 DNA sequence: TGTGCCAGTAGGACCGGGACTAGCGGGGATACGCAGTATTTT. Combining the CDR3 with reference TRBV19 and TRBJ2-3 gives the whole variable domain DGGITQSPKYLFRKEGQNVTLSCEQNLNHDAMYWYRQDPGQGLRLIYYSQIVNDFQKGDIAEGYSVSREKKESFPLTVTSAQKNPTAFYLCASRTGTSGDTQYFGPGTRLTVL.